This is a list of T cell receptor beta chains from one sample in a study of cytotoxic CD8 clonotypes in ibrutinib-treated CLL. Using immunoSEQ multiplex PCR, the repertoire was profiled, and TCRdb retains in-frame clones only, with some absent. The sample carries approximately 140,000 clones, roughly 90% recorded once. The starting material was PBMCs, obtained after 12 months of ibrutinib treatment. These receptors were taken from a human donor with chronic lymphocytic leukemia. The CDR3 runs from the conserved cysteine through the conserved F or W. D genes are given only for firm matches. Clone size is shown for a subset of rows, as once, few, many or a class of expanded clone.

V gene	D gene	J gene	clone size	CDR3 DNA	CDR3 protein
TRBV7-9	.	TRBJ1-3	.	TGTGCCAGCAGCTTATCTGGGTATGGTGGAAACACCATATATTTT	CASSLSGYGGNTIYF
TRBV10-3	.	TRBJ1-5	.	TGTGCCATCAGTCCGGGACCAAGCAATCAGCCCCAGCATTTT	CAISPGPSNQPQHF
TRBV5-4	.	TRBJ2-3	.	TGTGCCAGCAGCTCACAGGGAGACACAGATACGCAGTATTTT	CASSSQGDTDTQYF
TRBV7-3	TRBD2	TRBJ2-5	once	TGTGCCAGCAGCTTAGCCAGCGGGAACTTGGAGACCCAGTACTTC	CASSLASGNLETQYF
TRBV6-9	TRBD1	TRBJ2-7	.	TGTGCCAGCGACCGGGACAGGGCCTACGAGCAGTACTTC	CASDRDRAYEQYF
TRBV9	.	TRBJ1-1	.	TGTGCCAGCAGCGCCAAGGGGCTGAACACTGAAGCTTTCTTT	CASSAKGLNTEAFF
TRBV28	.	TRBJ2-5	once	TGTGCCAGCCTCTCTTTGGGCCTCGAAGAGACCCAGTACTTC	CASLSLGLEETQYF
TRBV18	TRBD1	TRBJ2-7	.	TGTGCCAGCTCACTCTCTGGCCCGGGACAGGGTTTTGCCGAGCAGTACTTC	CASSLSGPGQGFAEQYF
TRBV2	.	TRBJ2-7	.	TGTGCCAGCAGTTATGGTAGCTCCTACGAGCAGTACTTC	CASSYGSSYEQYF
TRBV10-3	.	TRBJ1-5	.	TGTGCCATCAGTGAAGACGTTAGGGACCATAGCAATCAGCCCCAGCATTTT	CAISEDVRDHSNQPQHF
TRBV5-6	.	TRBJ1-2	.	TGTGCCAGCAGCTACCCCGGGACACATTCGTTCACCTTC	CASSYPGTHSFTF
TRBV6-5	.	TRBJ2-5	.	TGTGCCAGCAGTTATACAGATACTAAAGAGACCCAGTACTTC	CASSYTDTKETQYF
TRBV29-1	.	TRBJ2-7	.	TGCAGCGTCAAGCAGGGTGCCTACGAGCAGTACTTC	CSVKQGAYEQYF
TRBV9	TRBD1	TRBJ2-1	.	TGTGCCAGCAGCCGCGACAGGGTCCCGATCGTAGGCAATGAGCAGTTCTTC	CASSRDRVPIVGNEQFF
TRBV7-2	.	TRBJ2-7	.	TGTGCCAGCAGCACGATAGGAAGGGAGCAGTACTTC	CASSTIGREQYF
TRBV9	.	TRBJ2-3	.	TGTGCCAGCAGCGTAGGGTCGGCTTCCCTCACAGATACGCAGTATTTT	CASSVGSASLTDTQYF
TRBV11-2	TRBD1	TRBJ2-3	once	TGTGCCAGCAGCTTAAGGGGGGACAGGTCCCCCGTCACAGATACGCAGTATTTT	CASSLRGDRSPVTDTQYF
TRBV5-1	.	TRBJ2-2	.	TGCGCCAGCTCATTTATGAGTGAAAGTACCGGGGAGCTGTTTTTT	CASSFMSESTGELFF
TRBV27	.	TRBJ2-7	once	TGTGCCAGCAGCCCTCGTAGAGGGAACGAGCAGTACTTC	CASSPRRGNEQYF
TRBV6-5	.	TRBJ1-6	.	TGTGCCAGCAGGACAGGTTATAATTCACCCCTCCACTTT	CASRTGYNSPLHF